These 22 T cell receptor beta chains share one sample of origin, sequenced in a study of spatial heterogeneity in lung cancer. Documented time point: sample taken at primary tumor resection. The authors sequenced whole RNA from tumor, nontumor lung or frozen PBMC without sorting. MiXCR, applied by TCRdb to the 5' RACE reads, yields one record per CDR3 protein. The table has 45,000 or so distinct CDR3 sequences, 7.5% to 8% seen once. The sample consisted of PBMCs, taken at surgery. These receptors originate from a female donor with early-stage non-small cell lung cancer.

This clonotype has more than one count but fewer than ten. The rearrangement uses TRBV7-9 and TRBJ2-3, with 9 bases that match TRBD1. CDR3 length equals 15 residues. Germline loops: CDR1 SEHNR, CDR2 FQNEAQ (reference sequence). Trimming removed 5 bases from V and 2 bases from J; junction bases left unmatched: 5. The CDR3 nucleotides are TGTGCCAGCAGCACTACAGGGGGCCTCACAGATACGCAGTATTTT. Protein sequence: CASSTTGGLTDTQYF.

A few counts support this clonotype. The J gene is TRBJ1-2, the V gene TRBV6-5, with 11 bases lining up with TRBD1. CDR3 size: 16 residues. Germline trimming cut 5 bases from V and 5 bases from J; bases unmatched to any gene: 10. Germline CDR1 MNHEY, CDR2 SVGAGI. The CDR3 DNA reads TGTGCCAGCAGTGATAAGGACAGGGGGCGATGGTATGGCTACACCTTC. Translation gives CASSDKDRGRWYGYTF.

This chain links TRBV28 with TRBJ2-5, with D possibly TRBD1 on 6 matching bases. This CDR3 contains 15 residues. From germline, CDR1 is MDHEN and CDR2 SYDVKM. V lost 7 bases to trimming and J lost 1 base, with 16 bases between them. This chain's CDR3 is CASTQIGQPQETQYF. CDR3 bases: TGTGCCAGCACCCAAATAGGACAGCCCCAAGAGACCCAGTACTTC.

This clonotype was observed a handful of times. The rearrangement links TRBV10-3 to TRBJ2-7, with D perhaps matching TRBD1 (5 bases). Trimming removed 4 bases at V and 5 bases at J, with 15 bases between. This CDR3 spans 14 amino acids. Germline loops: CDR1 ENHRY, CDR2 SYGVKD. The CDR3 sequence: CAISGAGNFHEQYF. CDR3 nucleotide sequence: TGTGCCATCAGTGGGGCAGGGAATTTCCACGAGCAGTACTTC.

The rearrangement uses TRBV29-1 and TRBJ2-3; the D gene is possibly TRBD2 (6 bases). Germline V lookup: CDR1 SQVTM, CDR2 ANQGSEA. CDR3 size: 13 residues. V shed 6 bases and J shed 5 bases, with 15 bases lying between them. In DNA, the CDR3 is TGCAGCGTGACCCAGGGACTCTTAGATACGCAGTATTTT. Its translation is CSVTQGLLDTQYF.

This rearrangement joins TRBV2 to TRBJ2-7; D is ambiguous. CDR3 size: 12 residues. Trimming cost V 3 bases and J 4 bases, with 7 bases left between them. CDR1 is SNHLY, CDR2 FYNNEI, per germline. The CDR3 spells CASSDNGYEQYF. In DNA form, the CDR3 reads TGTGCCAGCAGTGATAACGGGTACGAGCAGTACTTC.

The CDR3: CASSPGLAGGYEQYF. DNA for the CDR3: TGTGCCAGCTCACCGGGACTAGCGGGGGGTTACGAGCAGTACTTC. The chain links TRBV18 to TRBJ2-7, with 15 bases that match TRBD2. CDR1 and CDR2 from the germline V gene are KGHSH and LQKENI. Trimming at V came to 3 bases and at J to 4 bases, leaving 1 base not matched to a gene. This CDR3 has 15 residues.

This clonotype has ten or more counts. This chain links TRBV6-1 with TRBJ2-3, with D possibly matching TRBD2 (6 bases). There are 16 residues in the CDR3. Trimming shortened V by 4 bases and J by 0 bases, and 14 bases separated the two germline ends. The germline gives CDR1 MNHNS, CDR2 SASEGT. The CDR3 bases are TGTGCCAGCAGTGCCCTTTCGGGGACTAGCACAGATACGCAGTATTTT. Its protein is CASSALSGTSTDTQYF.

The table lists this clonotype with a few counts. The CDR3: CASSRTGTGNQPQHF. For the CDR3, the DNA is TGTGCCAGCAGCCGGACAGGGACAGGAAATCAGCCCCAGCATTTT. The V gene is TRBV5-5, the J gene TRBJ1-5; 8 bases fit TRBD1. This CDR3 has 15 amino acids. The trim removed 4 bases at V and 4 bases at J, leaving 7 bases unmatched. Looked up from germline, CDR1 is SGHKS and CDR2 is YYEKEE (reference sequence).

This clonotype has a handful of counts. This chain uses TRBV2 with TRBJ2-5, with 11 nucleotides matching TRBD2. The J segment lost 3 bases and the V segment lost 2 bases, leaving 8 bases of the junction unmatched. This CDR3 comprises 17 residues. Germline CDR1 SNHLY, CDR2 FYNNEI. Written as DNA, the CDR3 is TGTGCCAGCAGTGAACCGTCTAGCGGGGGGCCCGAAGAGACCCAGTACTTC. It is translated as CASSEPSSGGPEETQYF. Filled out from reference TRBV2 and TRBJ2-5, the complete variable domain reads EPEVTQTPSHQVTQMGQEVILRCVPISNHLYFYWYRQILGQKVEFLVSFYNNEISEKSEIFDDQFSVERPDGSNFTLKIRSTKLEDSAMYFCASSEPSSGGPEETQYFGPGTRLLVL.

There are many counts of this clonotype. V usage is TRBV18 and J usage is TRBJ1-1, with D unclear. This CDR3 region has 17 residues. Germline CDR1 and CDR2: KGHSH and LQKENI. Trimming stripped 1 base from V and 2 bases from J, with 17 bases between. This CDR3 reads CASSPLPLSSGNTEAFF. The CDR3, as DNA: TGTGCCAGCTCACCACTCCCCTTGTCGTCCGGAAACACTGAAGCTTTCTTT. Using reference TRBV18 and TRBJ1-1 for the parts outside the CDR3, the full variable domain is NAGVMQNPRHLVRRRGQEARLRCSPMKGHSHVYWYRQLPEEGLKFMVYLQKENIIDESGMPKERFSAEFPKEGPSILRIQQVVRGDSAAYFCASSPLPLSSGNTEAFFGQGTRLTVV.

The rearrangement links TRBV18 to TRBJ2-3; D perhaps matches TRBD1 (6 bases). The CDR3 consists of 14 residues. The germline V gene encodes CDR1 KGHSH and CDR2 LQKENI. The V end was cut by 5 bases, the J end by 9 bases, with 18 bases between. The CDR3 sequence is CASSGLPSTGTQYF. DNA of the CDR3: TGTGCCAGCTCAGGTCTACCGAGCACAGGGACGCAGTATTTT.

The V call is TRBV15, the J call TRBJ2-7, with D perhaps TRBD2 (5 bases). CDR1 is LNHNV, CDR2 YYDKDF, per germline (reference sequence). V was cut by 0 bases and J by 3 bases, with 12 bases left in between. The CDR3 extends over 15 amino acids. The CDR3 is CATSRDQRAGYEQYF. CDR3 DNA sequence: TGTGCCACCAGCAGAGATCAAAGGGCGGGCTACGAGCAGTACTTC. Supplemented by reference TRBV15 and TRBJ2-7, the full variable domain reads DAMVIQNPRYQVTQFGKPVTLSCSQTLNHNVMYWYQQKSSQAPKLLFHYYDKDFNNEADTPDNFQSRRPNTSFCFLDIRSPGLGDTAMYLCATSRDQRAGYEQYFGPGTRLTVT.

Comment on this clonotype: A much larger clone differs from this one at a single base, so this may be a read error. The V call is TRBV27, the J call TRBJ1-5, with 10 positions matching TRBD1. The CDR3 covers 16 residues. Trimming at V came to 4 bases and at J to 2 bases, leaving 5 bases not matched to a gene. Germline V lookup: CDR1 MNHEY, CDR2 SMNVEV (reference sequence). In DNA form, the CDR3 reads TGTGCCAGCAGTTCACTTGGGACAGGGGGCAATCAGCCCCAGCATTTT. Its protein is CASSSLGTGGNQPQHF.

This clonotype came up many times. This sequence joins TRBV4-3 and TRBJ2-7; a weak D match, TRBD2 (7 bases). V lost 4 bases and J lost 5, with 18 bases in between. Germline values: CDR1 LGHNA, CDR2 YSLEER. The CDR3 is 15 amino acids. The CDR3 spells CASSPSPGGLDEQYF. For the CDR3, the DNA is TGCGCCAGCAGCCCATCGCCCGGGGGGCTCGACGAGCAGTACTTC.

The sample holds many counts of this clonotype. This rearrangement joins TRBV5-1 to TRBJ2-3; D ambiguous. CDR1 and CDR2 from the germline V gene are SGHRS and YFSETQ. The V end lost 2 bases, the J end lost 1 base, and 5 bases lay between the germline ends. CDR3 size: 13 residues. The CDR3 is CASSFPGTDTQYF. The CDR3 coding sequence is TGCGCCAGCAGCTTCCCCGGCACAGATACGCAGTATTTT.

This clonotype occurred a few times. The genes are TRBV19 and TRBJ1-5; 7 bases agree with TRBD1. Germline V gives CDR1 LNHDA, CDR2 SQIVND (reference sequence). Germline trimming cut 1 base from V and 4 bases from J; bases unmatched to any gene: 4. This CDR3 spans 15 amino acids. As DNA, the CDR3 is TGTGCCAGTAGTATAGGAACAGGGGCTAATCAGCCCCAGCATTTT. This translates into CASSIGTGANQPQHF.

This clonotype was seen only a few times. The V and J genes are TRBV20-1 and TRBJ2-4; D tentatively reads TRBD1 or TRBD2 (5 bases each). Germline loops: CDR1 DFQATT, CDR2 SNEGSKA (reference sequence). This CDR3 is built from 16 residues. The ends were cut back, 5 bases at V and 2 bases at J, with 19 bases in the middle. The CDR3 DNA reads TGCAGTGCTTTCCAATCCGGGACCACCTCCAAAAACATTCAGTACTTC. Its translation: CSAFQSGTTSKNIQYF.

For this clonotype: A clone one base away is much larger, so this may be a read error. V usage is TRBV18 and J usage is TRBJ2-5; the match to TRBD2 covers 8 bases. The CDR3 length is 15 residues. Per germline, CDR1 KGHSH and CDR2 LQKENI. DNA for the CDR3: TGTGTCAGCTCACCATTAGCGGGGCGACAAGAGACCCAGTACTTC. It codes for CVSSPLAGRQETQYF.

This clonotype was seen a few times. Here the CDR3 DNA reads TGTGCCAGCAGTTTAAGGAGGTCCTACAATGAGCAGTTCTTC. Translated, it gives CASSLRRSYNEQFF. The chain employs TRBV12-3 or TRBV12-4 and TRBJ2-1, with D tentatively TRBD2 (5 bases). This CDR3 comprises 14 residues. V lost 2 bases, J lost 1 base, and 6 bases lay in between.

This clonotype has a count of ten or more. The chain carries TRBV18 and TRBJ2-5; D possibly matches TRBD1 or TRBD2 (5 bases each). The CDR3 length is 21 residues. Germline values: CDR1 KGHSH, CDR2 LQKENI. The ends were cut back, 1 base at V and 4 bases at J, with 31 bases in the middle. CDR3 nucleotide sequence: TGTGCCAGCTCACCACGTCCCCAGACATTCGGGGCCCCCCTAGACGGAGAGACCCAGTACTTC. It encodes CASSPRPQTFGAPLDGETQYF.

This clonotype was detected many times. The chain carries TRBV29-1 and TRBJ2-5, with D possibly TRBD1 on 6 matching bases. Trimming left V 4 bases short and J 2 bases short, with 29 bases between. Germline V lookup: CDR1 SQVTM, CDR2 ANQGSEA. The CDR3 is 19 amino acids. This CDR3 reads CSVGPQIQGQGQLQETQYF. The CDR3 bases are TGCAGCGTTGGACCCCAAATACAGGGTCAGGGACAACTTCAAGAGACCCAGTACTTC.